This is a list of T cell receptor beta chains from one sample in a study of T cell repertoires in cytomegalovirus infection. TCRdb recomputed calls from the reads with MiXCR, one row per CDR3 protein. Among fewer than 1,000,000 distinct CDR3 sequences listed, less than 40% were seen once. Their antigens remain unidentified. This specimen consisted of cultured CD8+ T cells from PBMCs, obtained from culture after CMV antigen stimulation. The receptors were gathered from a human donor in good health (CMV status not recorded). Some clones in this sample may be carry-over from other donors' samples. Both conserved end residues are part of each CDR3.

V,J,CDR3
TRBV19,TRBJ1-2,CVSTPGFATEIYGYTF
TRBV9,TRBJ2-1,CASSVLYNEQFF
TRBV11-2,TRBJ2-1,CASSRTAGYHEQFF
TRBV5-4,TRBJ2-7,CASSSDGVYEQYF
TRBV7-4,TRBJ1-1,CASSWDGDSITEAFF
TRBV6-8,TRBJ2-2,CASSYSGRLDTGELFF
TRBV4-1,TRBJ1-1,CASSQATGERNTEAFF
TRBV7-2,TRBJ2-5,CASSLGLTGLGETQYF
TRBV4-2,TRBJ2-1,CASSQEVVRTPRFNEQFF
TRBV6-1,TRBJ1-1,CASSEHREARTEAFF
TRBV9,TRBJ2-5,CASSVGDRGLQETQYF
TRBV7-3,TRBJ2-3,CASSLWTSGTDTQYF
TRBV19,TRBJ2-5,CASTPDRDIQETQYF
TRBV19,TRBJ2-5,CASSPLSGMRQETQYF
TRBV27,TRBJ2-1,CASSFRGIGNEQFF
TRBV6-2/TRBV6-3,TRBJ2-1,CASSYSRAFDEQFF
TRBV6-1,TRBJ2-2,CASSGTETGELFF